This T cell receptor (beta chain) was captured by sequencing in a study of CD8 T cells in ankylosing spondylitis. TCRdb reprocessed the 5' RACE reads with MiXCR, giving one entry per CDR3 protein. The table shows some 130,000 distinct CDR3 sequences, with roughly an eighth occurring only once. This CDR3 is built from 15 residues. CDR1 is SGDLS and CDR2 is YYNGEE in the germline V gene. The V end lost 6 bases, the J end lost 5 bases, and 18 bases lay between the germline ends. This clonotype was recorded many times. The chain combines TRBV9 with TRBJ2-1; the D is unclear. Sequencing was done on a sample of blood, either unsorted or a sorted T cell fraction (not recorded which). The TCR originated in a female donor with ankylosing spondylitis or in good health (not recorded which). This chain's CDR3 is CASNSFPGADNEQFF. CDR3 DNA sequence: TGTGCCAGCAACTCCTTTCCGGGCGCGGACAATGAGCAGTTCTTC.